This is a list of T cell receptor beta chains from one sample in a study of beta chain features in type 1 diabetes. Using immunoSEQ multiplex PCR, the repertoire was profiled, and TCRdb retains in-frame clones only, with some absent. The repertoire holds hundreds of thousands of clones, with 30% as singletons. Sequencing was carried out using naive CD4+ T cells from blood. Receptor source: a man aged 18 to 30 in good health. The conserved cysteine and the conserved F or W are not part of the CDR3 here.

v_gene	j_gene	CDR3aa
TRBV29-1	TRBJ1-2	SVDTQLARAGGT
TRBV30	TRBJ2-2	AWSRRGGTGELF
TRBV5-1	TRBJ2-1	ASRPTRNNEQF
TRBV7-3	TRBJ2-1	ASSLRGNNEQF
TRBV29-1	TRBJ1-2	SPRRPTREQRSPGNYGYT
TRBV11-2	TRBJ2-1	ASSGTSFLLSSYNEQF
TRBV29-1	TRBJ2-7	SVVLGGIFYEQY
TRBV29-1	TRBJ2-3	SGAAGTGNPDTQY
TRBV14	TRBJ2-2	ASSRRTSGNTGELF
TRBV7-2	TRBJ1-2	ASSLGGDGYT
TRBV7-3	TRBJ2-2	ASSANTGELF
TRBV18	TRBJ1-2	ASSPQGDYGYT
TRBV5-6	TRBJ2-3	ASSPRLAADTQY
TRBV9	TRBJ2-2	ASSVTGQITGELF
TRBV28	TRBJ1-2	ASLDQGAYGYT
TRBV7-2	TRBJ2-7	ASSPQRDSLYEQY
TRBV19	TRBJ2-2	ASSPRTSGTGELF
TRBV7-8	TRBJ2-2	ASSLALAGVGGELF
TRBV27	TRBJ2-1	ASSLSGSWPSYNEQF
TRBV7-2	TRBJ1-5	ASSLSREEPQH
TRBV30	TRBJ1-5	AWGPWGNQPQH
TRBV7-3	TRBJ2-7	ASSLNGRPYEQY
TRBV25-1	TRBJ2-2	ASKADGRGELF
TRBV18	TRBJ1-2	ASSRDTGTATYGYT
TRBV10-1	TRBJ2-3	ASSESRGIGNTDTQY
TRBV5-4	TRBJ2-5	ASSLAPSGRARQTQY
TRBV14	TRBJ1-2	ASSHTEGWGYT
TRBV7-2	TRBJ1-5	ASSLVGGTYSNQPQH
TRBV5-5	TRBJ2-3	ASSPPDTQY
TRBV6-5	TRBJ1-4	ASSYLSMGLVKLF
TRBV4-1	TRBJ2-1	ASSQQDVYNEQF
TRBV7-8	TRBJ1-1	ASSFGYSYTEAF
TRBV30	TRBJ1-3	AWSQARGNTIY